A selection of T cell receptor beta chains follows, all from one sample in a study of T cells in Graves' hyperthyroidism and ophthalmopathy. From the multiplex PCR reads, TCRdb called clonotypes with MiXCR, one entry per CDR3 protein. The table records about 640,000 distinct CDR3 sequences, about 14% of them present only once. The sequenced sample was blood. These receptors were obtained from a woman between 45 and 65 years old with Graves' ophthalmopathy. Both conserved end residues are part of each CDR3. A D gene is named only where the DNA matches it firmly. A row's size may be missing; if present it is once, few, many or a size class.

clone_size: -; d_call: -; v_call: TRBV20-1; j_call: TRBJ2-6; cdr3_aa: CSAMKVASSGANVLTF; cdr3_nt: TGCAGTGCTATGAAGGTCGCGAGCTCTGGGGCCAACGTCCTGACTTTC
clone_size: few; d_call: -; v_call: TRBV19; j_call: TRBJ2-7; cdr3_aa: CASSIGDSTYEQYF; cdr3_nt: TGTGCCAGTAGTATAGGAGACAGCACCTACGAGCAGTACTTC
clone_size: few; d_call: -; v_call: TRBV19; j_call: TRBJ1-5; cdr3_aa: CASSIGEYSNQPQHF; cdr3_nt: TGTGCCAGTAGTATCGGGGAATATAGCAATCAGCCCCAGCATTTT
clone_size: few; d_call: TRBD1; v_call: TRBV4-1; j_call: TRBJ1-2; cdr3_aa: CASSQPRDRAEGYTF; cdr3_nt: TGCGCCAGCAGCCAACCCAGGGACAGGGCGGAAGGCTACACCTTC
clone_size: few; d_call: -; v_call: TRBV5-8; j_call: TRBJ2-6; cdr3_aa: CASSLEGMFSGANVLTF; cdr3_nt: TGTGCCAGCAGCTTGGAGGGGATGTTTTCTGGGGCCAACGTCCTGACTTTC
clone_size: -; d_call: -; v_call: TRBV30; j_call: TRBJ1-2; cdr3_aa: CAWSVESGYTF; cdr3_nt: TGTGCCTGGAGTGTTGAAAGTGGCTACACCTTC
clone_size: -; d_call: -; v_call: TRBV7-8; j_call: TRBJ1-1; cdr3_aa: CASSSEKGGNTESFF; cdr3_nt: TGTGCCAGCAGCTCGGAAAAGGGGGGCAACACTGAATCTTTCTTT
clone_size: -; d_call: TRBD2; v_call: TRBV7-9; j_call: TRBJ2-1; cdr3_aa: CASSFRGTSGGNEQFF; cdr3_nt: TGTGCCAGCAGCTTTCGAGGGACTAGCGGGGGCAATGAGCAGTTCTTC
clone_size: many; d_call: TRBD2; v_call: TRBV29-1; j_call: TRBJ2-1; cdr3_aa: CSVGGLAGAVEQFF; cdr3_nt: TGCAGCGTTGGAGGACTAGCGGGAGCAGTTGAGCAGTTCTTC
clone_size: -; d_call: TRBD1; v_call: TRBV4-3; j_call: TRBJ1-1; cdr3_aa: CASSPGTGRSTEAFF; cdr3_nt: TGCGCCAGCAGCCCGGGGACAGGGAGGAGCACTGAAGCTTTCTTT
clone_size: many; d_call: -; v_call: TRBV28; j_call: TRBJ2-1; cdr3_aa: CASSGRTFLGFF; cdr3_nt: TGTGCCAGCAGTGGAAGGACTTTTTTGGGGTTCTTC
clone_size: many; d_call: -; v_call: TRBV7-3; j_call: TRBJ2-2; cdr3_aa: CASSLSPGTTGRELFF; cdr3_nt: TGTGCCAGCAGCTTGTCCCCTGGGACAACGGGACGGGAGCTGTTTTTT
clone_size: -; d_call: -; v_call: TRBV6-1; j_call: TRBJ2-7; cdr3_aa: CASSPIEASEQYF; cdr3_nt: TGTGCCAGCAGCCCTATAGAGGCCTCCGAGCAGTACTTC
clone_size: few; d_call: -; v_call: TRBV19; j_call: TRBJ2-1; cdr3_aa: CASSIQGILEDYNEQFF; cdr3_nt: TGTGCCAGTAGTATCCAAGGAATACTGGAAGACTACAATGAGCAGTTCTTC
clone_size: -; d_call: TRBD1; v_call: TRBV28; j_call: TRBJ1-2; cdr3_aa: CASSIPGTGLGDYGYTF; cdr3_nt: TGTGCCAGCAGTATACCCGGGACAGGGCTTGGCGACTATGGCTACACCTTC
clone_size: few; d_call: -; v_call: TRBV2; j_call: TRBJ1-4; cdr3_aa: CASSGQGSGKLFF; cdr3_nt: TGTGCCAGCAGTGGGCAGGGTTCTGGAAAACTGTTTTTT
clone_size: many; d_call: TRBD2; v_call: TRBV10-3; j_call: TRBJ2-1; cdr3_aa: CAISKTSGNTLSNEQFF; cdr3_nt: TGTGCCATCAGTAAGACTAGCGGGAATACCCTGAGCAATGAGCAGTTCTTC
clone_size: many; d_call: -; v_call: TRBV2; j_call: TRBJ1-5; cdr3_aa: CASMIGTNQPQHF; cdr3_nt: TGTGCCAGCATGATAGGGACCAATCAGCCCCAGCATTTT
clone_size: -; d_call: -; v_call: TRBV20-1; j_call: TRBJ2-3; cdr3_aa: CSARGFQGPNRDTQYF; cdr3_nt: TGCAGTGCTAGAGGGTTTCAGGGGCCAAATAGGGATACGCAGTATTTT
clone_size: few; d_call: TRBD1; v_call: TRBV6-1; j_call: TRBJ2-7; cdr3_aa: CASTKHPGQGNYEQYF; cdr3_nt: TGTGCCAGCACCAAACACCCGGGACAGGGTAACTACGAGCAGTACTTC
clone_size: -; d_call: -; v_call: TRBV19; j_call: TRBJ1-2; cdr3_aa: CASSMSIVYGYTF; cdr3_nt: TGTGCCAGTAGTATGAGTATTGTCTATGGCTACACCTTC
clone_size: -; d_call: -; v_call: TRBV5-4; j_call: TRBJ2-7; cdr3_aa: CASSFNPIQGSYEQYF; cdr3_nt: TGTGCCAGCAGCTTTAATCCAATTCAGGGGAGCTACGAGCAGTACTTC
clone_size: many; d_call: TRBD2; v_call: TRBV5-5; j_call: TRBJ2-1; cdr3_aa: CASSLRTSGNYNEQFF; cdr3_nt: TGTGCCAGCAGCCTCCGGACTAGCGGGAATTACAATGAGCAGTTCTTC
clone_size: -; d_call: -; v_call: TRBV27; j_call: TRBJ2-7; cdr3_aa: CDSSAGLSSYEQYF; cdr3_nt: TGTGACAGCAGTGCAGGGTTGAGCTCCTACGAGCAGTACTTC
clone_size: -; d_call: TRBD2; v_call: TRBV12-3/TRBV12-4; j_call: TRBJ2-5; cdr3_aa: CASGLLAGQETQYF; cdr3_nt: TGTGCCAGCGGTTTATTAGCGGGCCAAGAGACCCAGTACTTC
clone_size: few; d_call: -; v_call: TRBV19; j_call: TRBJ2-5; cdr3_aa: CASSAWGTHQQETQYF; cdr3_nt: TGTGCCAGTAGTGCTTGGGGAACGCATCAACAAGAGACCCAGTACTTC
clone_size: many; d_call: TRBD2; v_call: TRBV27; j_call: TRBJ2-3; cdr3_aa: CASSFTSGRVTDTQYF; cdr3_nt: TGTGCCAGCAGTTTTACTAGCGGGAGGGTGACAGATACGCAGTATTTT
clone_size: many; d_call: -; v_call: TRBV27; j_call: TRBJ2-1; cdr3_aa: CASSLSLANEQFF; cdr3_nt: TGTGCCAGCAGTTTAAGCCTAGCCAATGAGCAGTTCTTC
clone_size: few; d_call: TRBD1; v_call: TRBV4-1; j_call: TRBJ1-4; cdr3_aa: CASGQGRLEEKLFF; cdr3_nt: TGCGCCAGCGGACAGGGCCGACTCGAGGAAAAACTGTTTTTT
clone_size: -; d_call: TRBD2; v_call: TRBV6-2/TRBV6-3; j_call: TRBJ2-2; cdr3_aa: CASSYSPRLAGGGTGELFF; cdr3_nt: TGTGCCAGCAGTTACTCACCTCGATTAGCGGGAGGAGGGACCGGGGAGCTGTTTTTT
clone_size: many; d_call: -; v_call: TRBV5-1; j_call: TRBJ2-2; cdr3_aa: CASSLAAQGMNTGELFF; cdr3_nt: TGCGCCAGCAGCTTGGCCGCGCAGGGGATGAACACCGGGGAGCTGTTTTTT
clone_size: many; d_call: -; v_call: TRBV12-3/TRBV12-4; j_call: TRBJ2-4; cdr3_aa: CASSLRGWGFMGNIQYF; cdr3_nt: TGTGCCAGCAGTTTACGGGGGTGGGGGTTTATGGGAAACATTCAGTACTTC
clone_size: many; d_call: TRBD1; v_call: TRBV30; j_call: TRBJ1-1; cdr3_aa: CAWREGTAEAFF; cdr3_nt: TGTGCCTGGAGGGAGGGGACAGCTGAAGCTTTCTTT
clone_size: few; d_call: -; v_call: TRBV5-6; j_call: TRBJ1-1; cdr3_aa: CASSLSLGSQGTMNTEAFF; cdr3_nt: TGTGCCAGCAGCTTGAGTTTAGGATCGCAGGGCACAATGAACACTGAAGCTTTCTTT
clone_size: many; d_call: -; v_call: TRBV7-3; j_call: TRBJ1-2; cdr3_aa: CASSPEGSIGPYGYTF; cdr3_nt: TGTGCCAGCAGTCCGGAGGGTTCCATCGGGCCCTATGGCTACACCTTC
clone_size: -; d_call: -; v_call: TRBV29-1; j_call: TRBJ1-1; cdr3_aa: CAAGGWTEAFF; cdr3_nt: TGCGCCGCGGGGGGTTGGACTGAAGCTTTCTTT
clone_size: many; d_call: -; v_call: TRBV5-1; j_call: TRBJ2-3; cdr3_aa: CASSFPGTDTQYF; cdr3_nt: TGCGCCAGCAGCTTTCCGGGCACAGATACGCAGTATTTT
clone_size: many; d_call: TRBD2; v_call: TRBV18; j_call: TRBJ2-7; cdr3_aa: CASSPSSGRSEQYF; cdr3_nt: TGTGCCAGCTCACCGTCCAGCGGGAGATCCGAGCAGTACTTC
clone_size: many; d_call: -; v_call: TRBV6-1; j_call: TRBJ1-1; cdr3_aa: CASTEAGKTEAFF; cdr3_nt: TGTGCCAGCACTGAAGCGGGGAAGACTGAAGCTTTCTTT
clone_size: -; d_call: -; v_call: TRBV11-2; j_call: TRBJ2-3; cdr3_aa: CASSLIGAGVGTDTQYF; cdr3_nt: TGTGCCAGCAGCTTAATCGGGGCCGGGGTGGGCACAGATACGCAGTATTTT
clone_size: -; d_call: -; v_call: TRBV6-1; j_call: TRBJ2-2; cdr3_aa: CASSNDLLPGELFF; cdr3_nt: TGTGCCAGCAGTAACGACCTGCTGCCCGGGGAGCTGTTTTTT
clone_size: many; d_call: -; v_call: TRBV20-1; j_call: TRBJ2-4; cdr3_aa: CSANPVATKNIQYF; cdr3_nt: TGCAGTGCCAACCCTGTGGCAACCAAAAACATTCAGTACTTC
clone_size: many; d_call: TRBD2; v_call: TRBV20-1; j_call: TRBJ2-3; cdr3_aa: CSARSPPRKRGGTDTQYF; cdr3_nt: TGCAGTGCTAGAAGCCCTCCTAGGAAGCGGGGGGGCACAGATACGCAGTATTTT
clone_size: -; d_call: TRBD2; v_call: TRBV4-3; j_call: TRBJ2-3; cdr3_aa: CASSQLLAGGPNTQYF; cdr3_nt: TGCGCCAGCAGCCAACTTCTAGCGGGAGGGCCGAATACGCAGTATTTT
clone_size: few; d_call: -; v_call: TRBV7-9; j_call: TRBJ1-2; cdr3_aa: CASSQSGDYGYTF; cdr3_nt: TGTGCCAGCAGCCAATCGGGGGACTATGGCTACACCTTC
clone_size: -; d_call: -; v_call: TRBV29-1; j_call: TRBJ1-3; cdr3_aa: CSARGNRVSGNTIYF; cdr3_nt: TGCAGCGCCCGAGGGAACAGGGTTTCAGGAAACACCATATATTTT
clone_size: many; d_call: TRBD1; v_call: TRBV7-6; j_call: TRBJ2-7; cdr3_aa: CASSLVRTGGDEQYF; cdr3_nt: TGTGCCAGCAGCTTAGTCCGGACAGGGGGGGACGAGCAGTACTTC
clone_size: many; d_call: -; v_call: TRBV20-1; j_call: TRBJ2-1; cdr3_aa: CSARLTSWYNEQFF; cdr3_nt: TGCAGTGCTCGTTTGACTAGTTGGTACAATGAGCAGTTCTTC
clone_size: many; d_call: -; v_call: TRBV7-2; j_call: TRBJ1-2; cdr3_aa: CASSLGRYGYTF; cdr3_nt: TGTGCCAGCAGCTTAGGTCGGTATGGCTACACCTTC
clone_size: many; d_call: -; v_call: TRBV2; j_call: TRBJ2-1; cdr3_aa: CASSESRGRGNEQFF; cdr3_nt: TGTGCCAGCAGTGAATCGAGGGGGAGAGGCAATGAGCAGTTCTTC
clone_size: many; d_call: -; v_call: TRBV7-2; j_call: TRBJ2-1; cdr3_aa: CASSSAILSSYNEQFF; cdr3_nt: TGTGCCAGCAGCTCCGCGATTCTTAGCTCCTACAATGAGCAGTTCTTC
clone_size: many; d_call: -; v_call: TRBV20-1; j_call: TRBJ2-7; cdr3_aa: CSASWYNEQYF; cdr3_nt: TGCAGTGCTAGTTGGTACAACGAGCAGTACTTC
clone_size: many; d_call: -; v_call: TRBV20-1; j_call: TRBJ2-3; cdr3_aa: CSAPRTRSTDTQYF; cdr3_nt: TGCAGTGCCCCCAGGACTCGAAGCACAGATACGCAGTATTTT
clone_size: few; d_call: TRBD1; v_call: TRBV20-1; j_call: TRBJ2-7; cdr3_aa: CSARQSTDRVLYEQYF; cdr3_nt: TGCAGTGCTAGACAAAGCACGGACAGGGTGTTGTACGAGCAGTACTTC
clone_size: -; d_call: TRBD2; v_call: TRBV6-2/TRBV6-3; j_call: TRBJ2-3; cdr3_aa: CASSYVLAGLDTQYF; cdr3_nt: TGTGCCAGCAGTTACGTCCTAGCGGGACTAGATACGCAGTATTTT